This T cell receptor (beta chain) was observed in a study of blood T cell repertoires in COVID-19. Study background: T cells, B-cell-depleted T cells, or PBMCs supplied cDNA or gDNA.

This CDR3 contains 13 residues. Germline-derived CDR1 and CDR2 are SNHLY and FYNNEI. V gave up 8 bases and J gave up 1 base; unmatched junction bases: 2. Sequencing was performed with immunoSEQ multiplex PCR; in TCRdb, only in-frame clones are kept and a portion is missing. The table records around 43,000 clones, approximately 80% of them present only once. The TCR comes from a human donor in a cohort sampled during active COVID-19. The chain combines TRBV2 with TRBJ2-5; 9 nucleotides align to TRBD2. The sequenced material came from peripheral blood. The CDR3 spells CASATSGQETQYF. For the CDR3, the DNA is TGTGCCAGCGCGACTAGCGGCCAAGAGACCCAGTACTTC.